This T cell receptor (beta chain) was recorded in a study of T cells in Graves' hyperthyroidism and ophthalmopathy. Findings and limits, study-wide: In blood, most of the thyroid clonotypes expanded above 0.001 were also present.

A remark on this clonotype: Its target is unknown.

The germline V gene has CDR1 LGHNA and CDR2 YSLEER. V shed 0 bases and J shed 9 bases, with 12 bases lying between them. This CDR3 is built from 14 residues. The TCR beta CDR3 regions underwent amplification using RNA transcripts as the source. The TCR CDR3 first-round RT-PCR relied on the HTBI primer set. Via MiXCR, TCRdb re-called the multiplex PCR reads, giving one row per CDR3 protein. Of a few hundred thousand distinct CDR3 sequences listed, 15% to 20% were seen once; the top ten hold about two fifths. It was considered stable Graves' hyperthyroidism when ophthalmopathy did not progress within 18 months.

The chain links TRBV4-3 to TRBJ1-5; D is unresolved. This TCR derives from a man between 40 and 49 years old with Graves' hyperthyroidism. Material: blood. CDR3: CASSQDRGIRPQHF. The CDR3, as DNA: TGCGCCAGCAGCCAAGATCGAGGAATTCGGCCCCAGCATTTT.